Each of the 22 T cell receptor beta chains below was sequenced from the same sample in a study of shared clonotypes between healthy human individuals. TCRdb's copy holds only in-frame clones and misses some; the assay was immunoSEQ multiplex PCR. The sample has under 850,000 clones, over 55% seen once. The sequenced sample consisted of memory CD4+ T cells sorted from blood. Subset indicated: CD45RA-negative fraction. All receptors derive from a woman aged 25 to 39 in good health.

The V and J genes are TRBV5-1 and TRBJ1-2, with TRBD1 matching 8 bases. Germline V gives CDR1 SGHRS, CDR2 YFSETQ. V gave up 2 bases and J gave up 4 bases; unmatched junction bases: 4. This CDR3 comprises 14 residues. As DNA, the CDR3 is TGCGCCAGCAGCTTAAGGACAGGGTCCTATGGCTACACCTTC. It specifies CASSLRTGSYGYTF.

This chain joins TRBV7-6 and TRBJ2-5, with 8 bases matching TRBD2. The CDR3 has 14 amino acids. From germline, CDR1 is SGHVS and CDR2 FNYEAQ. After removal of 6 bases from V and 1 base from J, the junction contained 4 bases not matched to a gene. The CDR3 is CASSLTSVQETQYF. In DNA, the CDR3 is TGTGCCAGCAGTCTGACTAGCGTCCAAGAGACCCAGTACTTC.

The rearrangement links TRBV15 to TRBJ1-2; 7 bases align to TRBD1. Unmatched junction bases numbered 11, after V lost 1 base and J lost 6 bases. This CDR3 comprises 16 residues. From germline, CDR1 is LNHNV and CDR2 YYDKDF (reference sequence). CDR3 sequence (DNA): TGTGCCACCAGCAGAGGAGTCAACAGGGGCTCACATGGCTACACCTTC. It codes for CATSRGVNRGSHGYTF.

The chain employs TRBV4-1 and TRBJ2-1; D remains ambiguous. V was clipped by 0 bases and J by 9 bases, with 6 bases between them. This CDR3 has 12 amino acids. Germline CDR1 and CDR2: MGHRA and YSYEKL. CDR3: CASSQESFEQFF. The CDR3, as DNA: TGCGCCAGCAGCCAAGAGTCGTTTGAGCAGTTCTTC.

CDR3 in DNA: TGTGCCAGCTCACCACCAGGGGTGAACACTGAAGCTTTCTTT. Its protein is CASSPPGVNTEAFF. This chain joins TRBV18 and TRBJ1-1; the D gene is possibly TRBD1 (5 bases). The CDR3 length is 14 residues. V lost 0 bases, J lost 0 bases, and 5 bases lay in between. Germline loops: CDR1 KGHSH, CDR2 LQKENI.

This rearrangement joins TRBV5-1 to TRBJ1-2, with D possibly TRBD1 on 5 matching bases. Germline loops: CDR1 SGHRS, CDR2 YFSETQ. Trimming pared 4 bases from V and 4 bases from J, leaving 14 bases between. The CDR3 runs to 14 residues. CDR3 residues: CASSGTGTVYGYTF. CDR3 nucleotide sequence: TGCGCCAGCAGCGGGACCGGGACGGTCTATGGCTACACCTTC.

CDR3 DNA: TGTGCCATCAGTGAGCTCGGGGGTCGGGACGAGCAGTACTTC. Translation: CAISELGGRDEQYF. The chain links TRBV10-3 to TRBJ2-7; TRBD2 is a possible D gene (6 bases). CDR3 size: 14 residues. Germline values: CDR1 ENHRY, CDR2 SYGVKD. The V end was cut by 2 bases, the J end by 5 bases, with 13 bases between.

A single count supports this clone. CDR3 sequence reads: CATSRLGGAGEAFF. Written as DNA, the CDR3 is TGTGCCACCAGCCGCCTTGGTGGGGCCGGTGAAGCTTTCTTT. This chain uses TRBV15 with TRBJ1-1; tentatively, D is TRBD1 (5 bases). Per the germline V gene, CDR1 is LNHNV and CDR2 is YYDKDF (reference sequence). Deletions cut 5 bases from V and 7 bases from J, with 17 bases between. The CDR3 spans 14 residues.

The chain is built from TRBV5-5 and TRBJ2-7, with D tentatively TRBD2 (5 bases). The V end lost 4 bases, the J end lost 10 bases, and 15 bases lay between the germline ends. The CDR3 extends over 12 amino acids. CDR1 and CDR2 (germline): SGHKS, YYEKEE (reference sequence). CDR3 bases: TGTGCCAGCAGCCGAGATGAAGGGAGCCAGTACTTC. Amino acid sequence: CASSRDEGSQYF.

This chain uses TRBV6-1 with TRBJ2-2; 7 bases line up with TRBD1. Unmatched junction bases numbered 2, after V lost 6 bases and J lost 1 base. This CDR3 region has 14 residues. Looked up from germline, CDR1 is MNHNS and CDR2 is SASEGT. The CDR3 region is CASRYRGNTGELFF. CDR3 in DNA: TGTGCCAGCAGGTACAGGGGGAACACCGGGGAGCTGTTTTTT.

This chain links TRBV25-1 with TRBJ2-6; TRBD1 aligns across 8 bases. The CDR3 runs 14 residues. Germline V CDR1 and CDR2: MGHDK, SYGVNS. V shed 7 bases and J 2 bases; nucleotides not matched to a gene: 1. CDR3 DNA: TGTGCCAGCAAGGACAGGGCTGGGGCCAACGTCCTGACTTTC. Its protein is CASKDRAGANVLTF.

The rearrangement joins TRBV7-9 to TRBJ2-2, with D unclear. Germline assignment: CDR1 SEHNR and CDR2 FQNEAQ (reference sequence). The CDR3 totals 12 residues. Between the trimmed V and J ends, which lost 3 bases and 7 bases, there was a span of 6 bases. CDR3: CASSFPNGELFF. For the CDR3, the DNA is TGTGCCAGCAGCTTCCCCAACGGGGAGCTGTTTTTT.

The chain uses TRBV5-6 and TRBJ2-1; 7 nucleotides line up with TRBD2. The CDR3 is made up of 15 amino acids. Per germline, CDR1 SGHDT and CDR2 YYEEEE. Unmatched junction bases numbered 3, after V lost 1 base and J lost 2 bases. The CDR3 DNA reads as TGTGCCAGCAGCTTGCCTAGCGGCCCCTACAATGAGCAGTTCTTC. This sequence encodes CASSLPSGPYNEQFF.

On this clone itself: The same CDR3 arises from other DNA sequences in this sample as well. The chain combines TRBV18 with TRBJ2-7, with a possible D match to TRBD1 (5 bases). Germline V gene lookup returns CDR1 KGHSH and CDR2 LQKENI. The germline V and J ends were trimmed by 3 bases and 2 bases, with 11 bases remaining between them. This CDR3 region has 14 residues. The CDR3 here is CASSPRQGTYEQYF. In DNA form, the CDR3 reads TGTGCCAGCTCACCGCGGCAGGGTACCTACGAGCAGTACTTC.

This chain links TRBV11-2 with TRBJ2-3; 8 nucleotides agree with TRBD1. V trimming: 4 bases; J trimming: 4 bases; junction bases outside the gene matches: 7. This CDR3 contains 15 residues. CDR1 and CDR2 from the germline V gene are SGHAT and FQNNGV. The DNA for the CDR3 is TGTGCCAGCAGCTCTGGGACAGGCAAGGCAGATACGCAGTATTTT. Encoded protein: CASSSGTGKADTQYF.

A single count supports this clone. The CDR3, as DNA: TGTGCCAGCAGTGACCTCCTGCAGCGGGAGGATCGGGGTTCCTACAATGAGCAGTTCTTC. Amino acid sequence: CASSDLLQREDRGSYNEQFF. The V gene is TRBV6-4, the J gene TRBJ2-1, with 9 positions matching TRBD2. This CDR3 is 20 amino acids long. Trimming removed 2 bases from V and 1 base from J; junction bases left unmatched: 15. Germline V gives CDR1 MRHNA, CDR2 SNTAGT.

The chain carries TRBV27 and TRBJ2-1; the match to TRBD1 covers 9 bases. This CDR3 is 14 amino acids long. Germline V gene data show CDR1 as MNHEY and CDR2 as SMNVEV (reference sequence). Trimming removed 2 bases from V and 8 bases from J; junction bases left unmatched: 4. CDR3 sequence: CASSLGTGRHEQFF. In DNA form, the CDR3 reads TGTGCCAGCAGTTTAGGGACAGGGAGGCATGAGCAGTTCTTC.

This chain connects TRBV6-5 to TRBJ1-1; 8 bases match TRBD1. The CDR3 consists of 15 residues. V trimming: 5 bases; J trimming: 2 bases; junction bases outside the gene matches: 7. Germline V gene data show CDR1 as MNHEY and CDR2 as SVGAGI. The CDR3, as DNA: TGTGCCAGCAGTCGTTCGGACAGGGTAAACACTGAAGCTTTCTTT. Protein: CASSRSDRVNTEAFF.

The rearrangement uses TRBV7-2 and TRBJ2-5; TRBD2 agrees at 11 bases. V lost 2 bases, J lost 1 base, and 9 bases stayed unmatched. CDR1 SGHTA and CDR2 FQGNSA come from the germline V gene. This CDR3 spans 18 amino acids. The CDR3 loop is CASSLTLAGGPVQETQYF. The CDR3, as DNA: TGTGCCAGCAGCTTAACGCTAGCGGGAGGACCTGTCCAAGAGACCCAGTACTTC.

The V and J genes are TRBV29-1 and TRBJ1-1, with D possibly TRBD1 on 5 matching bases. Per germline, CDR1 SQVTM and CDR2 ANQGSEA. V was pared by 1 base and J by 3 bases, with 9 bases between. This CDR3 comprises 13 residues. CDR3 loop: CSVEVQGYTEAFF. The CDR3 nucleotides are TGCAGCGTTGAAGTCCAGGGATACACTGAAGCTTTCTTT.

The chain carries TRBV5-8 and TRBJ2-6; 7 bases are shared with TRBD1. The CDR3 contains 15 residues. V shed 2 bases and J 3 bases; nucleotides not matched to a gene: 2. Looked up from germline, CDR1 is SGHTS and CDR2 is YDEGEE. This CDR3 is CASSFNRGGANVLTF. The CDR3 DNA follows: TGTGCCAGCAGCTTTAACAGGGGTGGGGCCAACGTCCTGACTTTC.

CDR3 DNA: TGTGCCAGCAGCTTAACGTTGGGCTACACAGATACGCAGTATTTT. Translated, it gives CASSLTLGYTDTQYF. The chain recombines TRBV7-3 with TRBJ2-3; D remains ambiguous. Germline V gives CDR1 SGHTA, CDR2 FQGTGA. This CDR3 has 15 residues. V was shortened by 0 bases and J by 2 bases, with 9 bases between the two germline ends.